What follows are 26 T cell receptor beta chains derived from one specimen sequenced in a study of blood T cell repertoires in COVID-19. This table comes from immunoSEQ multiplex PCR, and its TCRdb copy is limited to in-frame clones, with some not included. The sample shows some 200,000 clones, 84% of them seen only once. Sequenced material: peripheral blood. Receptors were obtained from an elderly woman with active or convalescent COVID-19.

This clone showed up just once. This chain uses TRBV5-1 with TRBJ1-1; 9 bases agree with TRBD1. CDR3 length: 15 residues. The ends lost 2 bases at V and 4 bases at J; junction bases unmatched: 6. Germline V lookup: CDR1 SGHRS, CDR2 YFSETQ. CDR3 amino acids: CASSFSGTGPTEAFF. CDR3 sequence (DNA): TGCGCCAGCAGCTTTTCCGGGACAGGGCCCACTGAAGCTTTCTTT.

This chain joins TRBV5-6 and TRBJ1-2; D is ambiguous. Germline CDR1 is SGHDT and CDR2 is YYEEEE. CDR3 size: 13 residues. The V and J ends lost 0 bases and 4 bases respectively, with 7 bases between them. CDR3 sequence (DNA): TGTGCCAGCAGCTTGGCCTTAATCTATGGCTACACCTTC. Its translation: CASSLALIYGYTF.

The chain recombines TRBV19 with TRBJ1-1; 9 positions agree with TRBD1. CDR1 is LNHDA, CDR2 SQIVND, per germline (reference sequence). J was trimmed by 0 bases and V by 6 bases; bases with no gene match: 11. This CDR3 contains 17 residues. The CDR3 DNA follows: TGTGCCAGTAGCAGGGACAGGGTAGGGGGACTGAACACTGAAGCTTTCTTT. Translation: CASSRDRVGGLNTEAFF.

The gene calls are TRBV18 and TRBJ1-1; D is unresolved. This CDR3 spans 14 amino acids. Germline values: CDR1 KGHSH, CDR2 LQKENI. V lost 3 bases and J 8 bases, leaving 16 bases between the germline ends. The CDR3 DNA sequence: TGTGCCAGCTCACCCCCGGCCATCGGCGGGGAAGCTTTCTTT. Its translation: CASSPPAIGGEAFF.

This clone appeared a few times. V gene TRBV6-5 combines with J gene TRBJ1-5, with D unclear. Between the trimmed V and J ends, which lost 5 bases and 7 bases, there was a span of 12 bases. This CDR3 comprises 13 residues. Per germline, CDR1 MNHEY and CDR2 SVGAGI. This CDR3 is CASSREAGQPQHF. In DNA, the CDR3 is TGTGCCAGCAGTAGGGAGGCGGGGCAGCCCCAGCATTTT.

The CDR3, as DNA: TGTGCCACCAGTGACGGCGGGACAGGGCCCGGGGGTTATGGCTACACCTTC. This sequence encodes CATSDGGTGPGGYGYTF. The chain joins TRBV24-1 to TRBJ1-2; 9 nucleotides agree with TRBD1. The CDR3 runs to 17 residues. Germline V CDR1 and CDR2: KGHDR, SFDVKD. V shed 4 bases and J 5 bases; nucleotides not matched to a gene: 13.

This clone was counted between two and nine times. The V and J genes are TRBV7-2 and TRBJ2-7; 8 nucleotides align to TRBD2. Trimming took 5 bases from V and 6 from J; bases not matched to a gene: 9. Germline V CDR1 and CDR2: SGHTA, FQGNSA. CDR3 length equals 14 residues. The CDR3, as DNA: TGTGCCAGCAGCCCCTTTAGCGGGACCTCCGAGCAGTACTTC. The encoded protein is CASSPFSGTSEQYF.

This sequence joins TRBV5-5 and TRBJ2-2, with 9 positions matching TRBD1. V was pared by 4 bases and J by 4 bases, with 5 bases of the junction left unmatched. This CDR3 is built from 15 residues. Germline CDR1 is SGHKS and CDR2 is YYEKEE (reference sequence). This CDR3 is CASSPGQGSTGELFF. CDR3 DNA: TGTGCCAGCAGCCCTGGACAGGGGAGCACCGGGGAGCTGTTTTTT. Using reference TRBV5-5 and TRBJ2-2 for the parts outside the CDR3, the full variable domain is DAGVTQSPTHLIKTRGQQVTLRCSPISGHKSVSWYQQVLGQGPQFIFQYYEKEERGRGNFPDRFSARQFPNYSSELNVNALLLGDSALYLCASSPGQGSTGELFFGEGSRLTVL.

The chain joins TRBV12-3 or TRBV12-4 to TRBJ2-3; the D is unclear. Trimming removed 3 bases from V and 6 bases from J, with 7 bases in between. The CDR3 is 12 amino acids. Written as DNA, the CDR3 is TGTGCCAGCAGTTTTTCTCCCGATACGCAGTATTTT. It translates to CASSFSPDTQYF.

The chain has TRBV5-5 and TRBJ2-5; TRBD1 matches 7 bases. Germline trimming cut 3 bases from V and 4 bases from J; bases unmatched to any gene: 6. CDR1 is SGHKS and CDR2 is YYEKEE in the germline V gene (reference sequence). The CDR3 contains 14 residues. The CDR3: CASSWTGHGETQYF. The DNA of the CDR3 is TGTGCCAGCAGCTGGACAGGCCATGGAGAGACCCAGTACTTC.

This clone was observed once. The rearrangement joins TRBV4-1 to TRBJ2-2, with D possibly TRBD1 on 6 matching bases. V lost 4 bases and J lost 5, with 20 bases in between. Germline V gene sequence: CDR1 MGHRA, CDR2 YSYEKL. The CDR3 spans 17 residues. The CDR3 nucleotides read TGCGCCAGCAGCCGACAACAGGGAAGTGCGGAGACCGGGGAGCTGTTTTTT. Protein sequence: CASSRQQGSAETGELFF.

The CDR3 sequence: CSASERTEAFF. CDR3 coding DNA: TGCAGTGCTAGTGAAAGGACAGAAGCTTTCTTT. J is TRBJ1-1 and V is TRBV20-1; possible D gene TRBD1, 5 bases. The CDR3 has 11 amino acids. Germline lookup yields CDR1 DFQATT and CDR2 SNEGSKA (reference sequence). V was shortened by 3 bases and J by 8 bases, with 10 bases between the two germline ends.

The chain carries TRBV3-1 (or the pseudogene TRBV3-2) and TRBJ2-1, with D tentatively TRBD2 (6 bases). The CDR3 contains 13 residues. Trimming pared 0 bases from V and 14 bases from J, leaving 14 bases between. Per the germline V gene, CDR1 is LGHDT and CDR2 is YNNKEL (reference sequence). CDR3 protein: CASSQDRLGREFF. As DNA, the CDR3 is TGTGCCAGCAGCCAAGATCGACTAGGAAGAGAGTTCTTC.

This chain uses TRBV5-4 with TRBJ2-3, with TRBD2 matching over 8 bases. V was clipped by 4 bases and J by 4 bases; unmatched bases: 11. Germline-derived CDR1 and CDR2 are SGHNT and YYREEE (reference sequence). This CDR3 spans 16 amino acids. CDR3 in DNA: TGTGCCAGCAGCGCCCCCGGGAGGGCCAACGCAGATACGCAGTATTTT. Translated: CASSAPGRANADTQYF.

The chain employs TRBV12-3 or TRBV12-4 and TRBJ2-1; weak D call: TRBD1 (6 bases). The V end lost 6 bases, the J end lost 6 bases, and 12 bases lay between the germline ends. The CDR3 contains 13 residues. This chain's CDR3 is CASRKDSGNEQFF. The DNA for the CDR3 is TGTGCCAGCAGAAAGGACAGTGGCAATGAGCAGTTCTTC.

This chain links TRBV9 with TRBJ1-2; 8 bases map to TRBD1. The CDR3 is made up of 14 amino acids. Germline CDR1 SGDLS, CDR2 YYNGEE. V shed 4 bases, J shed 6 bases, and the junction held 8 bases outside the gene matches. CDR3 DNA: TGTGCCAGCAGCTCTCTTGACAGGGGAGATGGCTACACCTTC. Its translation is CASSSLDRGDGYTF.

This chain connects TRBV30 to TRBJ2-1, with 7 bases fitting TRBD2. CDR1 and CDR2 (germline): GTSNPN, SVGIG (reference sequence). The V segment lost 2 bases and the J segment 2 bases; nucleotides outside the gene matches: 3. The CDR3 runs to 14 residues. The CDR3 loop reads CAWSKGLPYNEQFF. The CDR3 DNA follows: TGTGCCTGGAGTAAGGGACTACCCTACAATGAGCAGTTCTTC. Based on the CDR3 plus reference TRBV30 and TRBJ2-1, the full variable domain is SQTIHQWPATLVQPVGSPLSLECTVEGTSNPNLYWYRQAAGRGLQLLFYSVGIGQISSEVPQNLSASRPQDRQFILSSKKLLLSDSGFYLCAWSKGLPYNEQFFGPGTRLTVL.

The chain recombines TRBV3-1 (or the pseudogene TRBV3-2) with TRBJ1-2, with TRBD1 matching 7 bases. Trimming at V came to 0 bases and at J to 7 bases, leaving 8 bases not matched to a gene. The CDR3 loop spans 15 amino acids. Germline V lookup: CDR1 LGHDT, CDR2 YNNKEL (reference sequence). CDR3 sequence reads: CASSQERGPVRGYTF. The DNA of the CDR3 is TGTGCCAGCAGCCAAGAGAGGGGGCCCGTTCGTGGCTACACCTTC.

The chain joins TRBV7-2 to TRBJ1-4, with a possible D match to TRBD1 (5 bases). The ends were cut back, 5 bases at V and 2 bases at J, with 12 bases in the middle. CDR3 length: 15 residues. Germline V lookup: CDR1 SGHTA, CDR2 FQGNSA. The CDR3 sequence is CASSQFGGTNEKLFF. The CDR3 DNA sequence: TGTGCCAGCAGCCAATTCGGGGGGACTAATGAAAAACTGTTTTTT.

The chain is built from TRBV18 and TRBJ2-6; TRBD2 agrees at 13 bases. Trimming took 4 bases from V and 4 from J; bases not matched to a gene: 7. The CDR3 sequence is 18 residues long. CDR1 is KGHSH and CDR2 is LQKENI in the germline V gene. Written as DNA, the CDR3 is TGTGCCAGCTCACGAAGACTAGCGGGGGGCACGGGGGCCAACGTCCTGACTTTC. Amino acids: CASSRRLAGGTGANVLTF.

The CDR3 loop is CARLFPGTGAYGYTF. The DNA of the CDR3 is TGTGCCAGACTATTTCCCGGGACAGGGGCTTATGGCTACACCTTC. J is TRBJ1-2 and V is TRBV27; 10 nucleotides match TRBD1. The V and J ends lost 9 bases and 5 bases, in that order; junction bases with no gene match: 12. The CDR3 extends over 15 amino acids. Germline V gene sequence: CDR1 MNHEY, CDR2 SMNVEV (reference sequence).

This chain uses TRBV28 with TRBJ1-1; TRBD1 agrees at 9 bases. Trimming at V came to 9 bases and at J to 5 bases, leaving 4 bases not matched to a gene. The CDR3 is 12 amino acids. Germline loops: CDR1 MDHEN, CDR2 SYDVKM. CDR3 in amino acids: CASDRGKTEAFF. DNA of the CDR3: TGTGCCAGTGACAGGGGGAAGACTGAAGCTTTCTTT.

This sequence joins TRBV5-4 and TRBJ2-5; D is possibly TRBD2 (5 bases). Germline-derived CDR1 and CDR2 are SGHNT and YYREEE (reference sequence). The CDR3 contains 14 residues. Trimming took 0 bases from V and 4 from J, leaving 10 bases between them. The CDR3 loop is CASSLASGRETQYF. The CDR3 nucleotides are TGTGCCAGCAGCTTGGCCTCGGGGAGAGAGACCCAGTACTTC.

This rearrangement joins TRBV5-4 to TRBJ2-2; D gene ambiguous. With 3 bases removed from V and 3 bases from J, the gap between germline ends came to 15 bases. In germline, CDR1 is SGHNT, CDR2 YYREEE (reference sequence). The CDR3 is 16 amino acids. This chain's CDR3 is CASSSAILADTGELFF. For the CDR3, the DNA is TGTGCCAGCAGCTCCGCGATTTTGGCGGACACCGGGGAGCTGTTTTTT.

The chain combines TRBV5-4 with TRBJ2-5, with 12 bases aligning to TRBD2. This CDR3 has 17 residues. The J segment lost 5 bases and the V segment lost 0 bases, leaving 8 bases of the junction unmatched. Per the germline V gene, CDR1 is SGHNT and CDR2 is YYREEE (reference sequence). Here the CDR3 reads CASSLAPSGRAGETQYF. The DNA for the CDR3 is TGTGCCAGCAGCTTGGCACCTAGCGGGAGGGCCGGGGAGACCCAGTACTTC.

J is TRBJ2-5 and V is TRBV12-5; the D gene is possibly TRBD2 (5 bases). CDR3 length: 14 residues. CDR1 and CDR2 (germline): LGHNT, FRNRAP. V gave up 3 bases and J gave up 2 bases, with 10 bases separating them. The CDR3, as DNA: TGTGCTAGTGGTTTCATCGGGGAGCAAGAGACCCAGTACTTC. Its protein is CASGFIGEQETQYF.